A selection of T cell receptor beta chains follows, all from one sample in a study of neurological immune-mediated disorders. TCRdb analysed the 5' RACE reads with MiXCR anew, one entry per CDR3 protein. The sample yields roughly 16,000 distinct CDR3 sequences, roughly 14% seen once. Sequenced sample: PBMCs. These receptor sequences come from a man aged 55-75 years with HTLV-1-associated myelopathy (HAM/TSP). Each CDR3 is given with its conserved first and last residue. The order of the fields is CDR3 protein, clone size, V gene. Where a row states a size, it is once, few, many or the class of an expanded clone; other rows omit it.

CDR3 protein: CASRPEVGGTYEQYF; clone size: -; V gene: TRBV12-3/TRBV12-4
CDR3 protein: CAISESQGGLMNTEAFF; clone size: many; V gene: TRBV10-3
CDR3 protein: CASSLTGGSGNTIYF; clone size: many; V gene: TRBV5-1
CDR3 protein: CASSLLTNTEAFF; clone size: many; V gene: TRBV28
CDR3 protein: CASRRSGDRHEQYF; clone size: many; V gene: TRBV12-3/TRBV12-4
CDR3 protein: CASSPAGGTDTQYF; clone size: many; V gene: TRBV7-3
CDR3 protein: CASSQGTSGVETQYF; clone size: many; V gene: TRBV4-3
CDR3 protein: CSARDWRQGNFGSYEQYF; clone size: many; V gene: TRBV20-1
CDR3 protein: CASSSKRGGYTF; clone size: -; V gene: TRBV7-2
CDR3 protein: CSAIQGMRQFF; clone size: many; V gene: TRBV20-1
CDR3 protein: CASSFTGTGGRLNTEAFF; clone size: many; V gene: TRBV18
CDR3 protein: CASRKGAISLNTEAFF; clone size: -; V gene: TRBV11-2
CDR3 protein: CATSDGARNEQFF; clone size: medium-sized; V gene: TRBV24-1
CDR3 protein: CASSFQAYEQYF; clone size: many; V gene: TRBV28
CDR3 protein: CASIAGRYPYEQYF; clone size: medium-sized; V gene: TRBV28
CDR3 protein: CASSIGGLSNQPQHF; clone size: few; V gene: TRBV19
CDR3 protein: CASQLQGAVTEAFF; clone size: many; V gene: TRBV12-3/TRBV12-4
CDR3 protein: CASSKTAWDTQYF; clone size: many; V gene: TRBV7-2
CDR3 protein: CSARPTGPHYEQYF; clone size: many; V gene: TRBV20-1
CDR3 protein: CASSQRLNSPLHF; clone size: many; V gene: TRBV14
CDR3 protein: CASSTTGALYGYTF; clone size: many; V gene: TRBV28
CDR3 protein: CATTANSLNEKLFF; clone size: -; V gene: TRBV6-6
CDR3 protein: CASSSRDYGYTF; clone size: -; V gene: TRBV6-6
CDR3 protein: CASSHPTGTMNTEAFF; clone size: medium-sized; V gene: TRBV7-9
CDR3 protein: CASSLALLAGPPDTQYF; clone size: many; V gene: TRBV7-2
CDR3 protein: CSVGSLGSNQPQHF; clone size: many; V gene: TRBV29-1
CDR3 protein: CAISEATSILLTDTQYF; clone size: many; V gene: TRBV10-3
CDR3 protein: CSARELPRTVIYEQYF; clone size: many; V gene: TRBV20-1